The present TCR beta chain was sequenced within a study of PD-L1 blockade in urothelial cancer. The wider study: Male patients with bladder-origin urothelial cancer numbered about 85% of the 29.

TCRdb keeps only in-frame clones here, not all; method: immunoSEQ multiplex PCR. The sample consists of about 80,000 clones, about nine tenths of them appearing once. CDR3 length: 16 residues. Germline-derived CDR1 and CDR2 are KGHSH and LQKENI. V shed 0 bases and J shed 6 bases, with 18 bases lying between them. This rearrangement joins TRBV18 to TRBJ2-7; possible D gene TRBD1, 5 bases. This sequence originates from a woman in her seventies with urothelial cancer. The starting material was PBMCs, obtained around atezolizumab (anti-PD-L1) treatment. Written as DNA, the CDR3 is TGTGCCAGCTCACCACCCTCAGTCACAGGATCGGGCGAGCAGTACTTC. The encoded protein is CASSPPSVTGSGEQYF.